What follows are 2 T cell receptor beta chains derived from one specimen sequenced in a study of blood T cell repertoires in COVID-19 (dated by TCRdb to about 2020). Libraries were made using the immunoSEQ multiplex PCR assay. TCRdb mirrors the immuneACCESS table, restricted to in-frame sequences. Some clones are absent from its copies; in checked studies, under half trace to an unresolved V gene, and the reason for the others is unknown. The sample table holds just over 300,000 clones, of which approximately 83% were seen once. The ten largest make up less than 2.5% of the sample. The sequencing input was PBMCs or T cells enriched from blood (not recorded which). These receptors came from a man aged 25-45 years who had recovered from COVID-19.

The chain employs TRBV9 and TRBJ2-2; tentative D call: TRBD1 (5 bases). Trimming removed 6 bases from V and 0 bases from J, with 6 bases in between. CDR1 and CDR2 (germline): SGDLS, YYNGEE. The CDR3 covers 13 residues. The CDR3 DNA sequence: TGTGCCAGCACGACAGCGAACACCGGGGAGCTGTTTTTT. Encoded protein: CASTTANTGELFF.

The chain links TRBV6-2 or TRBV6-3 to TRBJ2-3; 8 positions agree with TRBD2. CDR3 length: 16 amino acids. J gave up 0 bases and V 4 bases, and 6 bases lay outside the gene matches. Germline V gene lookup returns CDR1 MNHEY and CDR2 SVGEGT. The CDR3: CASSLLAGISTDTQYF. The CDR3 nucleotides are TGTGCCAGCAGTTTATTAGCGGGGATAAGCACAGATACGCAGTATTTT.